The clone carrying this TCR beta chain has a count of ten or more. These data belong to a study of Graves' ophthalmopathy and Graves' hyperthyroidism. In the study overall: The study drew peripheral blood at initial diagnosis, before any treatment.

Other autoimmune diseases, uncontrolled infections, pregnancy or lactation excluded patients from enrollment. Trimming took 6 bases from V and 7 from J; bases not matched to a gene: 8. The CDR3 loop spans 13 amino acids. Germline CDR1 MRHNA, CDR2 SNTAGT. Amplification targeted the TCR beta CDR3 regions, with RNA transcripts as the source material. RT-PCR with HTBI primers came first, then second-round multiplex PCR. Using its own MiXCR run on the multiplex PCR reads, TCRdb lists one record per CDR3 protein. The repertoire has nearly 400,000 distinct CDR3 sequences, roughly 18% of them found once; the top ten carry 1.6%.

The sequence derives from a woman between 18 and 29 years old with Graves' ophthalmopathy. The sample was peripheral blood. The chain combines TRBV6-4 with TRBJ1-2; 7 bases align to TRBD1. This CDR3 is CASSPTGESGYTF. DNA of the CDR3: TGTGCCAGCAGCCCAACAGGGGAAAGTGGCTACACCTTC.